The T cell receptor (beta chain) under discussion was sequenced for a study of blood T cell repertoires in COVID-19. Study details: Sites across the United States, Italy and Spain contributed samples from acute and convalescent COVID-19. In each case, the material was cDNA or gDNA derived from T cells, B-cell-depleted T cells, or PBMCs.

This CDR3 comprises 12 residues. V gave up 5 bases and J gave up 7 bases; unmatched junction bases: 5. CDR1 is MRHNA and CDR2 is SNTAGT in the germline V gene. Using immunoSEQ multiplex PCR, the repertoire was profiled, and TCRdb retains in-frame clones only, with some absent. Among around 280,000 clones, 88% were seen once, and the ten largest hold approximately 10%. Patients from Seattle were sampled longitudinally, starting during active infection. The clonotype was recovered from a woman aged 25 to 45 with COVID-19, enrolled during active disease. The V call is TRBV6-4, the J call TRBJ2-7; 7 bases agree with TRBD2. Sample: peripheral blood. The chain's CDR3 is CASSLLGGEQYF. CDR3 coding DNA: TGTGCCAGCAGTCTCCTGGGGGGGGAGCAGTACTTC.